The 18 T cell receptor beta chains below come from one sample, sequenced in a study of CD8 T cells in ankylosing spondylitis. Each CDR3 protein is one row after TCRdb ran MiXCR on the 5' RACE reads. The sample records under 200,000 distinct CDR3 sequences, approximately 9.9% being singletons. Sequences were obtained from blood, either unsorted or a sorted T cell fraction (not recorded which). All receptors derive from a female donor with ankylosing spondylitis or in good health (not recorded which).

CDR3: CASSLRSQGAREQYF. The CDR3 DNA reads TGTGCCAGCAGCTTAAGGAGTCAGGGGGCACGCGAGCAGTACTTC. The chain joins TRBV7-2 to TRBJ2-7, with 8 bases that match TRBD1. V shed 2 bases and J 6 bases; nucleotides not matched to a gene: 9. The CDR3 contains 15 residues. Germline V gene lookup returns CDR1 SGHTA and CDR2 FQGNSA.

This clonotype has just a few counts. This chain uses TRBV23-1 with TRBJ2-1; perhaps TRBD2 as D (5 bases). Being an ORF, TRBV23-1 has a function that is uncertain. The CDR3 is 16 residues long. V was trimmed by 0 bases and J by 7 bases, leaving 16 bases between them. For the CDR3, the DNA is TGCGCCAGCAGTCAATCGTGGCCATCTACGGGGAATGAGCAGTTCTTC. This codes for CASSQSWPSTGNEQFF.

This clonotype showed up just a few times. The genes are TRBV6-2 or TRBV6-3 and TRBJ2-3; D is perhaps TRBD1 (6 bases). Trimming shortened V by 5 bases and J by 6 bases, and 15 bases separated the two germline ends. This CDR3 spans 14 amino acids. Germline loops: CDR1 MNHEY, CDR2 SVGEGT. CDR3 in DNA: TGTGCCAGCAGTCAATTGCAGGGGACGGATACGCAGTATTTT. Its protein product is CASSQLQGTDTQYF.

J is TRBJ1-2 and V is TRBV15, with D uncertain. V lost 0 bases, J lost 14 bases, and 16 bases lay in between. The germline CDR1 and CDR2 sequences are LNHNV and YYDKDF (reference sequence). The CDR3 extends over 13 amino acids. Here the CDR3 reads CATSRDRAAVSTF. CDR3 DNA sequence: TGTGCCACCAGCAGAGATAGGGCCGCAGTATCAACCTTC.

The chain carries TRBV9 and TRBJ2-5, with 9 bases fitting TRBD2. The germline V gene encodes CDR1 SGDLS and CDR2 YYNGEE. The CDR3 length is 16 residues. The V gene end was trimmed by 0 bases and the J gene end by 5 bases; junction bases not matched to a gene: 8. This chain's CDR3 is CASSVGDSGSTETQYF. In DNA form, the CDR3 reads TGTGCCAGCAGCGTAGGAGATAGCGGGAGCACTGAGACCCAGTACTTC.

This clonotype has ten or more counts. J is TRBJ2-2 and V is TRBV9; D is undetermined. Trimming pared 3 bases from V and 5 bases from J, leaving 11 bases between. Germline CDR1 reads SGDLS; CDR2 reads YYNGEE. CDR3 length: 14 amino acids. CDR3 sequence: CASSGRGFTGELFF. CDR3 coding DNA: TGTGCCAGCAGCGGTAGAGGATTTACCGGGGAGCTGTTTTTT.

This clonotype was detected ten times or more. The CDR3 DNA sequence: TGTGCCAGCACGCCATCCCGCACTGGGGCCAACGTCCTGACTTTC. Translation: CASTPSRTGANVLTF. The gene calls are TRBV9 and TRBJ2-6; D unresolved. There are 15 residues in the CDR3. Germline V gene lookup returns CDR1 SGDLS and CDR2 YYNGEE. The V gene lost 6 bases and the J gene lost 2 bases, with 12 bases spanning the gap.

This clonotype was picked up a small number of times. V is TRBV9 and J is TRBJ2-7; D is uncertain. V was cut by 0 bases and J by 3 bases, with 10 bases left in between. CDR1 and CDR2 from the germline V gene are SGDLS and YYNGEE. This CDR3 spans 14 amino acids. The CDR3 DNA reads as TGTGCCAGCAGCGTAGCCCTCGACCACTACGAGCAGTACTTC. This sequence encodes CASSVALDHYEQYF.

The V call is TRBV7-2, the J call TRBJ2-7, with 11 bases that match TRBD2. The V and J ends lost 6 bases and 5 bases, in that order; junction bases with no gene match: 12. This CDR3 is built from 16 residues. CDR1 and CDR2 from the germline V gene are SGHTA and FQGNSA. The DNA of the CDR3 is TGTGCCAGCAGACCCGGACTAGCGGGTTTTCTGAACGAGCAGTACTTC. It yields the protein CASRPGLAGFLNEQYF.

This clonotype was seen more than once but under ten times. The chain combines TRBV27 with TRBJ1-1, with TRBD1 matching 8 bases. This CDR3 is built from 14 residues. V gave up 3 bases and J gave up 3 bases; unmatched junction bases: 3. Germline-derived CDR1 and CDR2 are MNHEY and SMNVEV (reference sequence). The CDR3 sequence is CASSFTGGDTEAFF. DNA of the CDR3: TGTGCCAGCAGTTTTACAGGGGGTGACACTGAAGCTTTCTTT.

This clonotype was observed a few times. The chain is built from TRBV30 and TRBJ2-1; TRBD2 aligns across 10 bases. The length of the CDR3 is 14 residues. V gave up 1 base and J gave up 8 bases; unmatched junction bases: 5. Germline assignment: CDR1 GTSNPN and CDR2 SVGIG (reference sequence). This CDR3 is CAWSESGRADEQFF. CDR3 bases: TGTGCCTGGAGTGAGAGCGGGAGGGCCGATGAGCAGTTCTTC. The full variable domain, rest sourced from reference TRBV30 and TRBJ2-1, is SQTIHQWPATLVQPVGSPLSLECTVEGTSNPNLYWYRQAAGRGLQLLFYSVGIGQISSEVPQNLSASRPQDRQFILSSKKLLLSDSGFYLCAWSESGRADEQFFGPGTRLTVL.

This chain connects TRBV20-1 to TRBJ2-1; 8 nucleotides agree with TRBD2. With 4 bases clipped from V and 4 bases from J, the junction kept 6 bases outside the gene matches. The CDR3 totals 14 residues. Germline lookup yields CDR1 DFQATT and CDR2 SNEGSKA (reference sequence). CDR3 protein: CSATSGSSYNEQFF. CDR3 sequence (DNA): TGCAGTGCTACCAGCGGGAGTTCTTACAATGAGCAGTTCTTC.

Ten or more counts support this clonotype. This chain joins TRBV12-3 or TRBV12-4 and TRBJ1-2; TRBD1 might be the D (6 bases). This CDR3 is built from 12 residues. Trimming removed 5 bases at V and 8 bases at J, with 12 bases between. In DNA, the CDR3 is TGTGCCAGCAGTCCACAGGGAACGGGCTACACCTTC. This codes for CASSPQGTGYTF.

V is TRBV27 and J is TRBJ2-1; 8 bases match TRBD2. The CDR3 loop spans 13 amino acids. The V segment lost 2 bases and the J segment 8 bases; nucleotides outside the gene matches: 2. CDR1 and CDR2 from the germline V gene are MNHEY and SMNVEV (reference sequence). This CDR3 is CASSLTSGYEQFF. The CDR3 coding sequence is TGTGCCAGCAGTTTAACTAGCGGCTATGAGCAGTTCTTC.

This clonotype was observed a handful of times. The chain uses TRBV7-6 and TRBJ2-7; D is possibly TRBD1 (6 bases). CDR1 SGHVS and CDR2 FNYEAQ come from the germline V gene. The V end was cut by 2 bases, the J end by 6 bases, with 11 bases between. The CDR3 covers 13 residues. The CDR3: CASSLRGWPEQYF. The CDR3 DNA sequence: TGTGCCAGCAGCTTAAGGGGGTGGCCCGAGCAGTACTTC.

The chain couples TRBV9 to TRBJ2-1; 9 nucleotides line up with TRBD2. Trimming at V came to 4 bases and at J to 1 base, leaving 3 bases not matched to a gene. Germline V gene data show CDR1 as SGDLS and CDR2 as YYNGEE. The CDR3 has 15 residues. CDR3 coding DNA: TGTGCCAGCAGCCCCAGCGGGAGGTCCTACAATGAGCAGTTCTTC. This gives the protein CASSPSGRSYNEQFF.

The sample holds many counts of this clonotype. The rearrangement joins TRBV29-1 to TRBJ2-7; D is uncertain. The CDR3 consists of 13 residues. The germline CDR1 and CDR2 sequences are SQVTM and ANQGSEA. V was trimmed by 3 bases and J by 0 bases, leaving 9 bases between them. CDR3 residues: CSVETAGSYEQYF. CDR3 bases: TGCAGCGTTGAGACCGCCGGCTCCTACGAGCAGTACTTC.

This clonotype was detected many times. V gene TRBV12-3 or TRBV12-4 combines with J gene TRBJ2-7; TRBD1 aligns across 10 bases. The junction had 3 bases not matched to a gene; V was cut back by 0 bases and J by 7 bases. The CDR3 covers 14 residues. The CDR3 sequence is CASSLAGTGEEQYF. In nucleotides, the CDR3 is TGTGCCAGCAGTTTAGCCGGGACAGGGGAGGAGCAGTACTTC.